The 5 T cell receptor beta chains in this list originate from one sample, sequenced in a study of cytomegalovirus exposure and HLA in healthy donors. Primers for the PCR totalled 60 Vbeta and 13 Jbeta. The method was immunoSEQ multiplex PCR; TCRdb's version includes in-frame clones alone and lacks a portion of them. The sample includes fewer than 200,000 clones, approximately 86% of them seen just once. Sequenced input: PBMCs. The receptors derive from a male donor in good health and CMV-seronegative.

This chain connects TRBV6-5 to TRBJ2-3; 8 bases map to TRBD2. V dropped 7 bases and J dropped 2; count of bases not matched to a gene: 8. CDR1 MNHEY and CDR2 SVGAGI come from the germline V gene. CDR3 length equals 15 residues. The CDR3 reads CASNWAGGYTDTQYF. CDR3 bases: TGTGCCAGCAACTGGGCGGGGGGATACACAGATACGCAGTATTTT.

This clone showed up just a few times. At one end the junction does not follow the germline gene, possibly because of a read error. The J gene is TRBJ2-3, the V gene TRBV10-3; D might be TRBD2 (5 bases). CDR1 is ENHRY and CDR2 is SYGVKD in the germline V gene. This CDR3 spans 16 amino acids. In DNA form, the CDR3 reads TGTGCCAGCAGTGAGTTTGGTGATAGCGGCACAGATACGCAGTATTTT. It codes for CASSEFGDSGTDTQYF.

J is TRBJ2-2 and V is TRBV7-7; the match to TRBD1 covers 8 bases. Germline V gives CDR1 SSHAT, CDR2 FNYEAQ (reference sequence). J was trimmed by 4 bases and V by 5 bases; bases with no gene match: 6. The CDR3 is 15 amino acids. CDR3 sequence (DNA): TGTGCCAGCAGCACCGGGACAGGAAGCACCGGGGAGCTGTTTTTT. Its protein product is CASSTGTGSTGELFF. The full variable domain, in which reference TRBV7-7 and TRBJ2-2 provide the parts outside the CDR3, is GAGVSQSPRYKVTKRGQDVTLRCDPISSHATLYWYQQALGQGPEFLTYFNYEAQPDKSGLPSDRFSAERPEGSISTLTIQRTEQRDSAMYRCASSTGTGSTGELFFGEGSRLTVL.

The chain recombines TRBV29-1 with TRBJ2-3; the match to TRBD2 covers 7 bases. CDR1 SQVTM and CDR2 ANQGSEA come from the germline V gene. V lost 0 bases to trimming and J lost 1 base; unmatched junction nucleotides: 1. The CDR3 runs 14 residues. CDR3 DNA: TGCAGCGTTGAAGAACGGGGGGGCACAGATACGCAGTATTTT. Amino acids: CSVEERGGTDTQYF.

This chain connects TRBV25-1 to TRBJ2-2; D might be TRBD1 (6 bases). The CDR3 is 14 residues long. Germline values: CDR1 MGHDK, CDR2 SYGVNS. V shed 6 bases and J shed 2 bases, with 10 bases lying between them. The CDR3 DNA reads as TGTGCCAGCAGGGAACAGGGTAACACCGGGGAGCTGTTTTTT. Encoded protein: CASREQGNTGELFF.